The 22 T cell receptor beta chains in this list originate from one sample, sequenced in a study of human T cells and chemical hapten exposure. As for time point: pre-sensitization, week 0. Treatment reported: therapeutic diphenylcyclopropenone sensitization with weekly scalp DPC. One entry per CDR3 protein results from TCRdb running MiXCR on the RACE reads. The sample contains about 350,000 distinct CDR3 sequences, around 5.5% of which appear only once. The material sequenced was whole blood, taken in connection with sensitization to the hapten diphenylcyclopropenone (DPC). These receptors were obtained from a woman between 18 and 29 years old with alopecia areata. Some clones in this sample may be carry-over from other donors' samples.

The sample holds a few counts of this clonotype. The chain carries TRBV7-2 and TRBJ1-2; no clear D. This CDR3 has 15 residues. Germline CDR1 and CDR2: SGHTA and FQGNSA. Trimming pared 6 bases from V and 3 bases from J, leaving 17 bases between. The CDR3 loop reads CASSPLVGLDYGYTF. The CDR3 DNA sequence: TGTGCCAGCAGTCCACTCGTGGGGTTAGACTATGGCTACACCTTC.

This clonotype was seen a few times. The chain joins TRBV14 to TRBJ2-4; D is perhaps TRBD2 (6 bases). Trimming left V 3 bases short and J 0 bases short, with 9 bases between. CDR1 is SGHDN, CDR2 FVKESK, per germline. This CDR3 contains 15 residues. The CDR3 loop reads CASSQQGLAKNIQYF. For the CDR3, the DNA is TGTGCCAGCAGCCAGCAGGGACTAGCCAAAAACATTCAGTACTTC.

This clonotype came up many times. The CDR3: CASREQATNEKLFF. The CDR3 DNA is TGCGCCAGCAGGGAACAGGCAACTAATGAAAAACTGTTTTTT. The chain employs TRBV5-1 and TRBJ1-4; D may be TRBD1 (5 bases). The CDR3 runs to 14 residues. Germline assignment: CDR1 SGHRS and CDR2 YFSETQ. V dropped 5 bases and J dropped 0 bases, with 8 bases sitting between them.

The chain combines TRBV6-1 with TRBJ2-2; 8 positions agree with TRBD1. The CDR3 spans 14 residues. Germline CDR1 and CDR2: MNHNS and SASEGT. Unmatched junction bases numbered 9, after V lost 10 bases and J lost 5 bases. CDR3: CATPRTGRTGELFF. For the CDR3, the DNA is TGTGCCACCCCACGGACAGGGCGGACCGGGGAGCTGTTTTTT.

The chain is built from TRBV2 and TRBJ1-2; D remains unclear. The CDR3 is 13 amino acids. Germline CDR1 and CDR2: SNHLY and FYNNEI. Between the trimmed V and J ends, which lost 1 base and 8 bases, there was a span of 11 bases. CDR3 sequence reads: CASSEGQARGYTF. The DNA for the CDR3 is TGTGCCAGCAGTGAAGGGCAGGCGCGAGGCTACACCTTC.

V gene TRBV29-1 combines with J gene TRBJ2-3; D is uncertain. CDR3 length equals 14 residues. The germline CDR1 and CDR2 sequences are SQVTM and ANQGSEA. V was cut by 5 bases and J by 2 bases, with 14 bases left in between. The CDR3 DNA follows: TGCAGCGTTTTCAACAGAGAAGCCACAGATACGCAGTATTTT. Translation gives CSVFNREATDTQYF.

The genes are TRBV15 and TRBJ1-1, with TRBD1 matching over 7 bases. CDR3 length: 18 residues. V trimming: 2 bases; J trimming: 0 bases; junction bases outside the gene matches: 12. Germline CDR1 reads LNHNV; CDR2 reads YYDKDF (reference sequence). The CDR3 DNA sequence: TGTGCCACCAGCAGACAAGACAGGGTTTCGATTATGAACACTGAAGCTTTCTTT. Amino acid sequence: CATSRQDRVSIMNTEAFF.

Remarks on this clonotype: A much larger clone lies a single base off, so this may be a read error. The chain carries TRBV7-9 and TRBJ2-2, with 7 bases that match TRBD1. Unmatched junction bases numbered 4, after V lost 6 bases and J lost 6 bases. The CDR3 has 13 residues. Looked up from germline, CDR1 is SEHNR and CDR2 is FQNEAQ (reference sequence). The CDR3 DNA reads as TGTGCCAGCAGATCCCAGGGGGCCGGGGAGCTGTTTTTT. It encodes CASRSQGAGELFF.

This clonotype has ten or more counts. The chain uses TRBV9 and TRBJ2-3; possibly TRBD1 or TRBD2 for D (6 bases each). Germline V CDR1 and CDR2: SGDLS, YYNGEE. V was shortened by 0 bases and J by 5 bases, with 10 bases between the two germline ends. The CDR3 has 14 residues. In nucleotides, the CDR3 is TGTGCCAGCAGCGTAGAGGGGGGTGAAGATACGCAGTATTTT. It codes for CASSVEGGEDTQYF.

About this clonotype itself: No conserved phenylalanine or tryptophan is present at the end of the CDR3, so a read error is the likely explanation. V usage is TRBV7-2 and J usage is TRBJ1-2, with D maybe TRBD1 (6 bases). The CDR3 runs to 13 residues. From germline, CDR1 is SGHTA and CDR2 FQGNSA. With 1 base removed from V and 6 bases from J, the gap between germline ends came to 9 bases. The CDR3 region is CASSLVSGDGYTY. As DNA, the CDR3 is TGTGCCAGCAGCTTAGTGTCAGGGGATGGCTACACCTAC.

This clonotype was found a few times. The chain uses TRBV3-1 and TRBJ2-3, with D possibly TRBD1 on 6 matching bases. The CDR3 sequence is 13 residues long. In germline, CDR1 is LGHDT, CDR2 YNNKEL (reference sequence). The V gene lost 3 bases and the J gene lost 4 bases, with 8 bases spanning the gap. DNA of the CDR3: TGTGCCAGCAGCCAGGGGGCTGCAGATACGCAGTATTTT. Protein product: CASSQGAADTQYF.

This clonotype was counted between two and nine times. This chain's CDR3 is CASSRDSTYEQYF. CDR3 in DNA: TGTGCCAGCAGCCGCGACAGTACCTACGAGCAGTACTTC. The rearrangement links TRBV6-2 or TRBV6-3 to TRBJ2-7, with a possible D match to TRBD1 (5 bases). Trimming left V 6 bases short and J 2 bases short, with 11 bases between. This CDR3 has 13 amino acids. Germline CDR1 reads MNHEY; CDR2 reads SVGEGT.

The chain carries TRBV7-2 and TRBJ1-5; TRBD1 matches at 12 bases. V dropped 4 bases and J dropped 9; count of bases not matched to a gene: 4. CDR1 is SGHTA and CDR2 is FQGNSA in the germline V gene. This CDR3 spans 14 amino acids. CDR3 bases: TGTGCCAGCAGCTCCGGGACAGGGGGCCTGCCCCAGCATTTT. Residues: CASSSGTGGLPQHF.

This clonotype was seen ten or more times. The CDR3 region has the DNA TGTGCCAGCAGCTCCGGACTAGCGGGGCACTACGAGCAGTACTTC. Residues: CASSSGLAGHYEQYF. The J gene is TRBJ2-7, the V gene TRBV7-2, with TRBD2 matching 12 bases. With V trimmed by 4 bases and J by 3 bases, 4 bases remained unmatched. The CDR3 length is 15 residues. Per the germline V gene, CDR1 is SGHTA and CDR2 is FQGNSA.

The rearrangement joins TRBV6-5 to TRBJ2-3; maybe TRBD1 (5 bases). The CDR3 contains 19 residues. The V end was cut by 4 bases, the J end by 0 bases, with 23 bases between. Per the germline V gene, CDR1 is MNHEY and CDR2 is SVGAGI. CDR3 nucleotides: TGTGCCAGCAGTTGGGGCGGCAGTCCCCACCTCTCTAGCACAGATACGCAGTATTTT. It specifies CASSWGGSPHLSSTDTQYF.

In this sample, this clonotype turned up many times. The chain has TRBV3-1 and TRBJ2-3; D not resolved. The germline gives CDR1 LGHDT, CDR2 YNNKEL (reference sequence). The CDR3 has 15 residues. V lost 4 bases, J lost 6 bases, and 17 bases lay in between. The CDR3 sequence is CASSRAPVPLDTQYF. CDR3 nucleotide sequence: TGTGCCAGCAGCCGAGCTCCCGTCCCGCTTGATACGCAGTATTTT.

The CDR3 region is CASSPRSGSGEKLFF. DNA for the CDR3: TGTGCCAGCTCACCAAGGTCAGGATCAGGTGAAAAACTGTTTTTT. This chain uses TRBV18 with TRBJ1-4, with D uncertain. Germline CDR1 reads KGHSH; CDR2 reads LQKENI. Trimming took off 2 bases at V and 7 bases at J, with 14 bases between the two ends. The length of the CDR3 is 15 residues.

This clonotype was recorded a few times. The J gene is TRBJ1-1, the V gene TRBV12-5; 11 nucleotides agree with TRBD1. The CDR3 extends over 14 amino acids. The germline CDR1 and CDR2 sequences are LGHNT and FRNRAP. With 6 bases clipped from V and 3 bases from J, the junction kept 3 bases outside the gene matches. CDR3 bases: TGTGCTAGTGGCGGACAGGGGGCGGACACTGAAGCTTTCTTT. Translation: CASGGQGADTEAFF. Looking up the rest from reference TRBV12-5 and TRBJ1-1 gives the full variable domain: DARVTQTPRHKVTEMGQEVTMRCQPILGHNTVFWYRQTMMQGLELLAYFRNRAPLDDSGMPKDRFSAEMPDATLATLKIQPSEPRDSAVYFCASGGQGADTEAFFGQGTRLTVV.

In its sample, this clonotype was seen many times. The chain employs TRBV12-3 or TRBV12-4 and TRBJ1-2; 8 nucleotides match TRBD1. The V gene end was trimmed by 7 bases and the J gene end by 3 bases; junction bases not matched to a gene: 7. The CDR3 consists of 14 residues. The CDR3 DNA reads TGTGCCAGCACCTTACAGGGGGGCGACTATGGCTACACCTTC. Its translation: CASTLQGGDYGYTF.

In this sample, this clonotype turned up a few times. The CDR3 reads CASSLDGQGMNTEAFF. The DNA of the CDR3 is TGCGCCAGCAGCTTGGACGGACAGGGCATGAACACTGAAGCTTTCTTT. The chain links TRBV5-1 to TRBJ1-1; 8 bases line up with TRBD1. V gave up 0 bases and J gave up 0 bases; unmatched junction bases: 4. CDR1 and CDR2 from the germline V gene are SGHRS and YFSETQ. The CDR3 has 16 residues.

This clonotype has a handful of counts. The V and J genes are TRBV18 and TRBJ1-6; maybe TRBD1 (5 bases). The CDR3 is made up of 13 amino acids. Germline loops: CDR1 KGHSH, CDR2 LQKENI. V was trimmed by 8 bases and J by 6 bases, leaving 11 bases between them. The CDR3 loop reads CASTGGGNSPLHF. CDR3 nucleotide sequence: TGTGCCAGCACGGGGGGAGGTAATTCACCCCTCCACTTT. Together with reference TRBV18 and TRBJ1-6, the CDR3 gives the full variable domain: NAGVMQNPRHLVRRRGQEARLRCSPMKGHSHVYWYRQLPEEGLKFMVYLQKENIIDESGMPKERFSAEFPKEGPSILRIQQVVRGDSAAYFCASTGGGNSPLHFGNGTRLTVT.

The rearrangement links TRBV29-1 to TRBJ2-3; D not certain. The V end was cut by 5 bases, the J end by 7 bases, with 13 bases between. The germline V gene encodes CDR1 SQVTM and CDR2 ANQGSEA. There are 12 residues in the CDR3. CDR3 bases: TGCAGCGTTTCGGCCCAAGGGAATACGCAGTATTTT. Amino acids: CSVSAQGNTQYF.